A selection of T cell receptor beta chains follows, all from one sample in a study of cytomegalovirus exposure and HLA in healthy donors. The data were produced by immunoSEQ multiplex PCR, yet TCRdb's version contains in-frame clones alone and is incomplete. The sample contains 100,000 to 150,000 clones, less than 85% of which appear only once. Sequenced: PBMCs. The receptors were gathered from a female donor in good health and CMV-seronegative. Each CDR3 is given with its conserved first and last residue. A D gene is named only where the DNA matches it firmly. Some rows have no size entry. The others give once, few or many, or a class for an expanded clone.

J gene | D gene | V gene | clone size | CDR3 DNA | CDR3 protein
TRBJ2-7 | TRBD1 | TRBV27 | NA | TGTGCCAGCCAGGGGGCTGGTACGAACTACGAGCAGTACTTC | CASQGAGTNYEQYF
TRBJ1-4 | NA | TRBV18 | few | TGTGCCAGCTCACCAAGGCGACAGGATAATGAAAAACTGTTTTTT | CASSPRRQDNEKLFF
TRBJ2-6 | NA | TRBV2 | NA | TGTGCCAGCAGCCCAGGACAGCCCTCTGGGGCCAACGTCCTGACTTTC | CASSPGQPSGANVLTF
TRBJ1-2 | TRBD1 | TRBV27 | NA | TGTGCCAGCAGTTTATCCCGGACAGGAGGGTACTATGGCTACACCTTC | CASSLSRTGGYYGYTF
TRBJ1-6 | NA | TRBV28 | NA | TGTGCCAGCAGTTCGACTGGTTTTAGGGGTAGTTTTTCTCCCCTCCACTTT | CASSSTGFRGSFSPLHF
TRBJ2-7 | NA | TRBV21-1 | once | TGTGCCAGCAGCAAAGTTCGGGACTACCACTACGAGCAGTACTTC | CASSKVRDYHYEQYF
TRBJ2-5 | NA | TRBV7-7 | NA | TGTGCCAGCAGCCTGAATACTTACGAAGAGACCCAGTACTTC | CASSLNTYEETQYF
TRBJ2-7 | NA | TRBV2 | NA | TGTGCCAGCAGTACAGAGTTCTACGAGCAGTACTTC | CASSTEFYEQYF
TRBJ2-7 | NA | TRBV15 | NA | TGTGCCACTCGGGAAGAACGGGGTTTCTACGAGCAGTACTTC | CATREERGFYEQYF
TRBJ2-7 | NA | TRBV14 | NA | TGTGCCAGCAGCCAAGCCACCTACGAGCAGTACTTC | CASSQATYEQYF
TRBJ2-1 | NA | TRBV15 | NA | TGTGCCACCAGCGCGACACTAGTTAGTTCCTACAATGAGCAGTTCTTC | CATSATLVSSYNEQFF
TRBJ2-5 | TRBD2 | TRBV5-1 | NA | TGCGCCAGCAGCTTGGCGGCGGGAGGGGACCAAGAGACCCAGTACTTC | CASSLAAGGDQETQYF
TRBJ1-3 | NA | TRBV19 | NA | TGTGCCAGTAGCCGGAGCTCTGGAAACACCATATATTTT | CASSRSSGNTIYF
TRBJ2-1 | NA | TRBV5-4 | NA | TGTGCCAGCAGCTTTCCAGGGACCGCACCGACTAGCTCCTACAATGAGCAGTTCTTC | CASSFPGTAPTSSYNEQFF
TRBJ1-5 | TRBD1 | TRBV5-6 | NA | TGTGCCAGCAGCCGTTCCAGGACAGGGTGGTTTCAGCCCCAGCATTTT | CASSRSRTGWFQPQHF
TRBJ2-5 | TRBD2 | TRBV30 | NA | TGTGCCTGGGGCCTAAGCGGGGGCCAAACTAGGGAGACCCAGTACTTC | CAWGLSGGQTRETQYF
TRBJ2-1 | TRBD2 | TRBV28 | NA | TGTGCCAGCTCCCCCCACGGACTAGCGGGAGAGGATGAGCAGTTCTTC | CASSPHGLAGEDEQFF
TRBJ2-7 | NA | TRBV2 | NA | TGTGCCAGCAGGGAGTTCGACAGGCGAGAGGACGAGCAGTACTTC | CASREFDRREDEQYF
TRBJ2-1 | NA | TRBV7-9 | NA | TGTGCCAGCAGCTCTACCTCTAGGGGGTCCTACAATGAGCAGTTCTTC | CASSSTSRGSYNEQFF
TRBJ2-5 | NA | TRBV5-1 | NA | TGCGCCAGCAGCTGGAAGGGGCCCCCGGAAGAGACCCAGTACTTC | CASSWKGPPEETQYF
TRBJ2-7 | TRBD2 | TRBV6-6 | NA | TGTGCCGGATCCCGGGGACTAGCGGGTTTCCAGCAGTACTTC | CAGSRGLAGFQQYF
TRBJ1-5 | TRBD1 | TRBV30 | NA | TGTGCCTGGAGTGTTAGGGGGCTACAGCCCCAGCATTTT | CAWSVRGLQPQHF
TRBJ2-1 | NA | TRBV18 | NA | TGTGCCAGCTCACTCCAGGGCAATGAGCAGTTCTTC | CASSLQGNEQFF
TRBJ1-1 | NA | TRBV7-9 | NA | TGTGCCAGCAGCCCCAAAGACAGAATAGAAACTGAAGCTTTCTTT | CASSPKDRIETEAFF
TRBJ2-2 | TRBD1 | TRBV10-1 | medium-sized | TGCGCCAGCAGGGGACAGGGAACCGGGGAGCTGTTTTTT | CASRGQGTGELFF
TRBJ1-2 | TRBD1 | TRBV6-1 | few | TGTGCCAGCAGGAACGACAGGGGGGCTAACTATGGCTACACCTTC | CASRNDRGANYGYTF
TRBJ1-2 | NA | TRBV5-1 | once | TGCGCCAGCAGCTCCAAAACCAGGGGAAGCTACACCTTC | CASSSKTRGSYTF
TRBJ2-3 | TRBD1 | TRBV5-1 | NA | TGCGCCAGCAGCTCCCCCGGGACAGGCACAGATACGCAGTATTTT | CASSSPGTGTDTQYF
TRBJ1-4 | TRBD1 | TRBV7-9 | NA | TGTGCCAGCAGTTTAGACAGGGTCTCAACTAATGAAAAACTGTTTTTT | CASSLDRVSTNEKLFF
TRBJ1-6 | NA | TRBV5-4 | NA | TGTGCCAGCAGCCCCCTAAGTTCTAATTCACCCCTCCACTTT | CASSPLSSNSPLHF